This T cell receptor (beta chain) was retrieved from a study of identical twins. Study outcomes and limitations: The study found excess low generation probability among twin-shared out-of-frame alpha sequences. Modelling underestimated the level of out-of-frame TCR alpha sharing observed in monozygotic twins. Not following the same donors, the study drew its conclusions from cross-sectional statistical analysis.

MiXCR, run by TCRdb on the 5' RACE reads, gives a single entry per CDR3 protein. The sample lists about 1.7 million distinct CDR3 sequences, roughly a third seen once, with around 0.3% in the top ten. Germline values: CDR1 MDHEN, CDR2 SYDVKM. The CDR3 length is 15 residues. The J segment lost 1 base and the V segment lost 3 bases, leaving 3 bases of the junction unmatched. This clonotype occurred a few times. Its antigen is undetermined. Sequences were obtained from cord blood. This chain joins TRBV28 and TRBJ1-2, with 9 bases that match TRBD1. The TCR was taken from a newborn girl in good health. The CDR3 coding sequence is TGTGCCAGCAGTTTGGGGACAGGGTATAACTATGGCTACACCTTC. Amino acids: CASSLGTGYNYGYTF.